Listed below are T cell receptor beta chains from one sample, sequenced in a study of cytomegalovirus exposure and HLA in healthy donors. Sequenced by immunoSEQ multiplex PCR; TCRdb stores in-frame clones only, minus some. Of over 200,000 clones in the sample, 90% were seen once. The sequenced material came from PBMCs. These receptors all come from a woman between 18 and 29 years old in good health and CMV-seronegative. The CDR3 runs from the conserved cysteine through the conserved F or W.

cdr3_aa: CASSYTDRAGYTEAFF; j_call: TRBJ1-1; v_call: TRBV6-6
cdr3_aa: CATSRGGGAYNEQFF; j_call: TRBJ2-1; v_call: TRBV15
cdr3_aa: CASSSPGTGGRDYTF; j_call: TRBJ1-2; v_call: TRBV11-2
cdr3_aa: CASSLGAGRYGYTF; j_call: TRBJ1-2; v_call: TRBV7-9
cdr3_aa: CASSQENYGYTF; j_call: TRBJ1-2; v_call: TRBV14
cdr3_aa: CASTFKAGQETQYF; j_call: TRBJ2-5; v_call: TRBV7-2
cdr3_aa: CASSLVGVETQYF; j_call: TRBJ2-5; v_call: TRBV11-2
cdr3_aa: CASSLDGATGELFF; j_call: TRBJ2-2; v_call: TRBV5-4
cdr3_aa: CASSESGLAGSRETQYF; j_call: TRBJ2-5; v_call: TRBV2
cdr3_aa: CAISERTGGTGELFF; j_call: TRBJ2-2; v_call: TRBV10-3
cdr3_aa: CAISESRNTEAFF; j_call: TRBJ1-1; v_call: TRBV10-3
cdr3_aa: CASGKGDTGELFF; j_call: TRBJ2-2; v_call: TRBV12-5
cdr3_aa: CASSEQGLNTEAFF; j_call: TRBJ1-1; v_call: TRBV7-9
cdr3_aa: CASSLAEAYEQYF; j_call: TRBJ2-7; v_call: TRBV7-2
cdr3_aa: CASSESGGVNYGYTF; j_call: TRBJ1-2; v_call: TRBV25-1
cdr3_aa: CASSLGQGSRAEKLFF; j_call: TRBJ1-4; v_call: TRBV7-9
cdr3_aa: CASSPSLAGRYNEQFF; j_call: TRBJ2-1; v_call: TRBV28
cdr3_aa: CASSFRGNTEAFF; j_call: TRBJ1-1; v_call: TRBV27
cdr3_aa: CASSITDSSGANVLTF; j_call: TRBJ2-6; v_call: TRBV19
cdr3_aa: CASSFRLGTVGNIQYF; j_call: TRBJ2-4; v_call: TRBV5-4
cdr3_aa: CASSGGGVNYGYTF; j_call: TRBJ1-2; v_call: TRBV28
cdr3_aa: CSAFGQRGAFF; j_call: TRBJ1-1; v_call: TRBV20-1
cdr3_aa: CASSLDSVKEKLFF; j_call: TRBJ1-4; v_call: TRBV11-2
cdr3_aa: CASSRGDRGGANTEAFF; j_call: TRBJ1-1; v_call: TRBV19
cdr3_aa: CASRPRDRAQGTLHF; j_call: TRBJ1-6; v_call: TRBV28
cdr3_aa: CASSPPGGQSNSPLHF; j_call: TRBJ1-6; v_call: TRBV18
cdr3_aa: CASSPGGQGRYNVEQFF; j_call: TRBJ2-1; v_call: TRBV18